Presented here are 21 T cell receptor beta chains from one specimen sequenced in a study of blood T cell repertoires in COVID-19. Data came from immunoSEQ multiplex PCR; TCRdb stores just in-frame clones and leaves some out. The repertoire has 300,000 to 400,000 clones, 70% to 90% of them found once; the top ten carry roughly 3.1%. Sequenced: peripheral blood. The receptors here all came from a human donor in a cohort sampled during active COVID-19.

A word on this clone: The identical CDR3 is also encoded by other nucleotide sequences in the sample. The chain couples TRBV30 to TRBJ2-7; 9 nucleotides line up with TRBD2. V was pared by 0 bases and J by 5 bases, with 5 bases of the junction left unmatched. This CDR3 region has 14 residues. Germline lookup yields CDR1 GTSNPN and CDR2 SVGIG (reference sequence). The CDR3 DNA sequence: TGTGCCTGGAGTGTCTTGGCGGGAGGGCACGAGCAGTACTTC. Translated, it gives CAWSVLAGGHEQYF.

V gene TRBV28 combines with J gene TRBJ2-2; 14 bases fit TRBD2. The CDR3 has 17 amino acids. Germline loops: CDR1 MDHEN, CDR2 SYDVKM. V shed 6 bases, J shed 5 bases, and the junction held 8 bases outside the gene matches. The CDR3 here is CASRPPGLAGVTGELFF. The CDR3 DNA sequence: TGTGCCAGCAGACCCCCGGGACTAGCGGGAGTAACCGGGGAGCTGTTTTTT.

This chain uses TRBV5-5 with TRBJ1-4; weak D call: TRBD1 (5 bases). V dropped 2 bases and J dropped 13 bases, with 21 bases sitting between them. Germline loops: CDR1 SGHKS, CDR2 YYEKEE (reference sequence). The CDR3 extends over 15 amino acids. The CDR3 sequence: CASSLTAFGGEGLFF. The CDR3 bases are TGTGCCAGCAGCTTAACGGCGTTCGGGGGGGAAGGACTGTTTTTT.

This clone was recorded a few times. J is TRBJ1-2 and V is TRBV7-8; 7 bases map to TRBD1. In germline, CDR1 is SGHVS, CDR2 FQNEAQ. The V gene end was trimmed by 4 bases and the J gene end by 4 bases; junction bases not matched to a gene: 3. This CDR3 spans 13 amino acids. DNA of the CDR3: TGTGCCAGCAGCTCCGACAGGGCCTATGGCTACACCTTC. As protein: CASSSDRAYGYTF.

This sequence joins TRBV11-2 and TRBJ2-5; D possibly corresponds to TRBD2 (6 bases). Trimming shortened V by 1 base and J by 5 bases, and 20 bases separated the two germline ends. Germline-derived CDR1 and CDR2 are SGHAT and FQNNGV. The CDR3 has 17 amino acids. CDR3 DNA sequence: TGTGCCAGCAGCTTAGGAGGCGGGACCCCAGGGATCGAGACCCAGTACTTC. As protein: CASSLGGGTPGIETQYF.

For the CDR3, the DNA is TGTGCCTGGAGTGCCAGGGTTGGCGAGCAGTACTTC. It yields the protein CAWSARVGEQYF. This chain uses TRBV30 with TRBJ2-7; D may be TRBD1 (5 bases). The CDR3 is 12 amino acids. Germline CDR1 is GTSNPN and CDR2 is SVGIG (reference sequence). V was trimmed by 1 base and J by 6 bases, leaving 10 bases between them.

The chain employs TRBV29-1 and TRBJ1-1; D is possibly TRBD1 (5 bases). Trimming stripped 7 bases from V and 0 bases from J, with 15 bases between. Germline V gene sequence: CDR1 SQVTM, CDR2 ANQGSEA. CDR3 length equals 14 residues. CDR3 loop: CSAAVLGVNTEAFF. CDR3 in DNA: TGCAGCGCCGCGGTGTTAGGGGTGAACACTGAAGCTTTCTTT.

The chain links TRBV11-2 to TRBJ2-1; 14 bases are a match to TRBD2. The CDR3 is 16 amino acids. V shed 4 bases, J shed 9 bases, and the junction held 8 bases outside the gene matches. Germline assignment: CDR1 SGHAT and CDR2 FQNNGV. The CDR3 region has the DNA TGTGCCAGCAGCTCCCAGGGACTAGCGGGAGCTGGTGAGCAGTTCTTC. Protein product: CASSSQGLAGAGEQFF.

This chain connects TRBV19 to TRBJ1-2; perhaps TRBD1 as D (5 bases). Per the germline V gene, CDR1 is LNHDA and CDR2 is SQIVND (reference sequence). With 5 bases removed from V and 4 bases from J, the gap between germline ends came to 17 bases. This CDR3 comprises 15 residues. The CDR3: CASSLKEGHRYGYTF. The CDR3 DNA sequence: TGTGCCAGTAGTCTTAAGGAGGGGCACCGCTATGGCTACACCTTC.

The rearrangement joins TRBV3-1 (or the pseudogene TRBV3-2) to TRBJ2-2; D is unresolved. The V gene's germline CDR1 is LGHDT and CDR2 YNNKEL (reference sequence). CDR3 length: 15 amino acids. Between the trimmed V and J ends, which lost 1 base and 6 bases, there was a span of 12 bases. The CDR3 sequence is CASSQAFQVPGELFF. CDR3 DNA: TGTGCCAGCAGCCAAGCTTTCCAGGTTCCCGGGGAGCTGTTTTTT.

The gene calls are TRBV9 and TRBJ2-5; TRBD1 agrees at 7 bases. The CDR3 sequence is 16 residues long. Germline V gene data show CDR1 as SGDLS and CDR2 as YYNGEE. V gave up 0 bases and J gave up 3 bases; unmatched junction bases: 8. CDR3 protein: CASSVGGQIGKETQYF. The CDR3 DNA reads as TGTGCCAGCAGCGTAGGGGGACAGATAGGAAAAGAGACCCAGTACTTC.

The J gene is TRBJ2-1, the V gene TRBV7-9; D is ambiguous. The CDR3 spans 16 residues. V shed 0 bases and J shed 0 bases, with 9 bases lying between them. Germline V gene sequence: CDR1 SEHNR, CDR2 FQNEAQ (reference sequence). CDR3 sequence reads: CASSLALRNSYNEQFF. For the CDR3, the DNA is TGTGCCAGCAGCTTAGCGTTGCGGAACTCCTACAATGAGCAGTTCTTC.

The chain links TRBV2 to TRBJ2-1, with TRBD2 matching 12 bases. This CDR3 is built from 15 residues. V trimming: 6 bases; J trimming: 3 bases; junction bases outside the gene matches: 3. Germline V gene lookup returns CDR1 SNHLY and CDR2 FYNNEI. The CDR3 region is CASRALAGGYNEQFF. DNA for the CDR3: TGTGCCAGCAGGGCACTAGCGGGGGGCTACAATGAGCAGTTCTTC.

The chain carries TRBV3-1 (or the pseudogene TRBV3-2) and TRBJ2-4; perhaps TRBD2 as D (5 bases). V was shortened by 1 base and J by 2 bases, with 9 bases between the two germline ends. The CDR3 is 15 residues long. Germline-derived CDR1 and CDR2 are LGHDT and YNNKEL (reference sequence). In DNA form, the CDR3 reads TGTGCCAGCAGCCAAGGAGGAGGAACCAAAAACATTCAGTACTTC. This sequence encodes CASSQGGGTKNIQYF.

This chain links TRBV19 with TRBJ1-4; TRBD1 matches at 9 bases. J gave up 8 bases and V 7 bases, and 8 bases lay outside the gene matches. The CDR3 contains 14 residues. From germline, CDR1 is LNHDA and CDR2 SQIVND (reference sequence). This chain's CDR3 is CASTTDRGEEKLFF. The CDR3 DNA follows: TGTGCCAGTACAACGGACAGGGGTGAGGAAAAACTGTTTTTT. The complete variable domain, with remaining parts taken from reference TRBV19 and TRBJ1-4, reads DGGITQSPKYLFRKEGQNVTLSCEQNLNHDAMYWYRQDPGQGLRLIYYSQIVNDFQKGDIAEGYSVSREKKESFPLTVTSAQKNPTAFYLCASTTDRGEEKLFFGSGTQLSVL.

The gene calls are TRBV10-3 and TRBJ2-1, with 8 bases identical to TRBD1. This CDR3 comprises 17 residues. The J segment lost 7 bases and the V segment lost 0 bases, leaving 11 bases of the junction unmatched. CDR1 and CDR2 from the germline V gene are ENHRY and SYGVKD. DNA for the CDR3: TGTGCCATCAGTGAGTCAATTGGACAGGGTAAAGGAAATGAGCAGTTCTTC. Its protein product is CAISESIGQGKGNEQFF.

This clone appeared a single time. This chain connects TRBV30 to TRBJ1-3; D gene unclear. Germline CDR1 is GTSNPN and CDR2 is SVGIG (reference sequence). The CDR3 loop spans 16 amino acids. Trimming took off 5 bases at V and 0 bases at J, with 17 bases between the two ends. The CDR3 nucleotides are TGTGCCTGGGGTGACTACAGCGAGAGCTCTGGAAACACCATATATTTT. Translation gives CAWGDYSESSGNTIYF.

The chain is built from TRBV27 and TRBJ1-1; TRBD1 matches at 7 bases. In germline, CDR1 is MNHEY, CDR2 SMNVEV (reference sequence). J was trimmed by 1 base and V by 4 bases; bases with no gene match: 6. The CDR3 is 15 amino acids. The CDR3 sequence: CASSSRTGRNTEAFF. CDR3 bases: TGTGCCAGCAGTTCACGGACAGGACGGAACACTGAAGCTTTCTTT.

The chain links TRBV2 to TRBJ2-7; 8 nucleotides agree with TRBD2. With 11 bases clipped from V and 3 bases from J, the junction kept 12 bases outside the gene matches. The CDR3 is 14 amino acids. CDR1 and CDR2 from the germline V gene are SNHLY and FYNNEI. CDR3 sequence: CAGGGSSGVYEQYF. CDR3 nucleotides: TGTGCCGGGGGCGGGAGTAGCGGGGTCTACGAGCAGTACTTC.

The chain has TRBV6-1 and TRBJ1-1; TRBD1 aligns across 8 bases. After removal of 2 bases from V and 1 base from J, the junction contained 9 bases not matched to a gene. Germline CDR1 MNHNS, CDR2 SASEGT. This CDR3 is 17 amino acids long. CDR3 in amino acids: CASSEMNRGVPNTEAFF. CDR3 coding DNA: TGTGCCAGCAGTGAAATGAACAGGGGGGTCCCGAACACTGAAGCTTTCTTT.

This chain connects TRBV30 to TRBJ1-1; 8 nucleotides align to TRBD1. CDR1 is GTSNPN, CDR2 SVGIG, per germline (reference sequence). V lost 1 base and J lost 8; bases outside the gene matches: 9. The CDR3 has 14 residues. CDR3 residues: CAWSGGQASQEAFF. CDR3 coding DNA: TGTGCCTGGAGTGGGGGACAGGCCTCCCAAGAAGCTTTCTTT.